Detailed here is one T cell receptor (beta chain). This record comes from a study of blood T cell repertoires in COVID-19. Profiling relied on immunoSEQ multiplex PCR, and the TCRdb table lists in-frame clones only, not all of them. The sample consists of 18,000 or so clones, 77% of them appearing once. After removal of 1 base from V and 4 bases from J, the junction contained 0 bases not matched to a gene. The CDR3 length is 14 residues. CDR1 is SGHTA and CDR2 is FQGNSA in the germline V gene. Patients of the Seattle cohort, enrolled during active infection, were followed longitudinally. V and J are TRBV7-2 and TRBJ2-3, with 9 positions matching TRBD2. The TCR comes from a man in his sixties or seventies with COVID-19, enrolled during active disease. The sequenced sample consisted of peripheral blood. CDR3 nucleotides: TGTGCCAGCAGCTTAGGCGGGGGGGCAGATACGCAGTATTTT. It codes for CASSLGGGADTQYF.